These 11 T cell receptor beta chains came from one sample sequenced in a study of CD8+CD57+ T cells in acquired aplastic anemia (dated by TCRdb to the late 2010s). These reads were obtained on an Illumina HiSeq 2000. Profiling of TCR beta VDJ combinations and CDR3 sequences used genomic DNA as the template. Using fastp at Q25 and MiXCR, TCRdb reprocessed the public reads and kept productive beta chains. Each CDR3 protein gets just one entry, which takes the most common genes and DNA from the rows behind it. The sample contains around 180,000 distinct CDR3 sequences, 64% of them found a single time. The ten biggest clones cover 35% to 55% of the sample. Sequenced input: sorted CD4+, CD8+, or CD8+CD57+ T cells (not recorded which) from PBMCs. The receptors originated from a human donor with severe aplastic anemia or a healthy control (not recorded which).

A single count supports this clonotype. This sequence joins TRBV7-2 and TRBJ2-3, with D perhaps matching TRBD2 (5 bases). The CDR3 consists of 14 residues. V was clipped by 6 bases and J by 10 bases, with 20 bases between them. In germline, CDR1 is SGHTA, CDR2 FQGNSA. CDR3 residues: CASRARGLLEAQYF. The DNA of the CDR3 is TGTGCCAGCAGGGCAAGAGGACTCCTGGAGGCGCAGTATTTT.

This clonotype was found many times. This chain joins TRBV27 and TRBJ2-1, with D perhaps matching TRBD1 (6 bases). With 7 bases removed from V and 5 bases from J, the gap between germline ends came to 15 bases. This CDR3 has 14 residues. Per germline, CDR1 MNHEY and CDR2 SMNVEV (reference sequence). The CDR3 region has the DNA TGTGCCAGCACTACTACCCCAGGGGACAATGAGCAGTTCTTC. Translating it yields CASTTTPGDNEQFF.

This chain links TRBV14 with TRBJ2-7; TRBD2 aligns across 16 bases. V gave up 4 bases and J gave up 4 bases; unmatched junction bases: 4. CDR1 and CDR2 from the germline V gene are SGHDN and FVKESK. The CDR3 spans 16 residues. CDR3 DNA: TGTGCCAGCAGCCCCGGGACTAGCGGGGGGGTTTACGAGCAGTACTTC. Translation: CASSPGTSGGVYEQYF.

The rearrangement uses TRBV20-1 and TRBJ1-2; D gene unclear. Germline V gene sequence: CDR1 DFQATT, CDR2 SNEGSKA (reference sequence). The V end lost 5 bases, the J end lost 1 base, and 8 bases lay between the germline ends. The CDR3 contains 12 residues. The chain's CDR3 is CSAWAVNYGYTF. The CDR3, as DNA: TGCAGTGCTTGGGCAGTTAACTATGGCTACACCTTC.

V is TRBV7-9 and J is TRBJ2-7; 7 bases are shared with TRBD2. V gave up 0 bases and J gave up 3 bases; unmatched junction bases: 2. This CDR3 region has 14 residues. Germline values: CDR1 SEHNR, CDR2 FQNEAQ (reference sequence). CDR3 sequence: CASSLALADYEQYF. For the CDR3, the DNA is TGTGCCAGCAGCTTAGCCCTAGCGGACTACGAGCAGTACTTC.

This clonotype was seen many times. The chain's CDR3 is CASSYSGTGNNEQFF. The CDR3 DNA sequence: TGTGCCAGCAGTTACTCTGGGACAGGCAACAATGAGCAGTTCTTC. This chain joins TRBV6-5 and TRBJ2-1; 8 positions match TRBD1. The CDR3 sequence is 15 residues long. J gave up 5 bases and V 0 bases, and 3 bases lay outside the gene matches. The V gene's germline CDR1 is MNHEY and CDR2 SVGAGI.

This clonotype was counted ten times or more. The gene calls are TRBV6-5 and TRBJ2-5; the match to TRBD1 covers 9 bases. From germline, CDR1 is MNHEY and CDR2 SVGAGI. The V segment lost 0 bases and the J segment 2 bases; nucleotides outside the gene matches: 7. The CDR3 is made up of 17 amino acids. The CDR3 DNA is TGTGCCAGCAGTTACTCCGGGACAGGGAGGGGACAAGAGACCCAGTACTTC. It translates to CASSYSGTGRGQETQYF.

The chain has TRBV7-9 and TRBJ2-2; 7 bases agree with TRBD2. The CDR3 consists of 13 residues. V lost 6 bases to trimming and J lost 5 bases; unmatched junction nucleotides: 3. Germline CDR1 is SEHNR and CDR2 is FQNEAQ (reference sequence). CDR3 protein: CASRPGGTGELFF. The CDR3 DNA reads as TGTGCCAGCAGACCGGGGGGAACCGGGGAGCTGTTTTTT.

The rearrangement uses TRBV7-9 and TRBJ1-1; D remains ambiguous. Trimming pared 6 bases from V and 5 bases from J, leaving 10 bases between. Germline V CDR1 and CDR2: SEHNR, FQNEAQ (reference sequence). This CDR3 contains 12 residues. CDR3 residues: CASRELRTEAFF. CDR3 nucleotides: TGTGCCAGCAGGGAGCTCCGGACTGAAGCTTTCTTT. The full variable domain, with the rest looked up from reference TRBV7-9 and TRBJ1-1, is DTGVSQNPRHKITKRGQNVTFRCDPISEHNRLYWYRQTLGQGPEFLTYFQNEAQLEKSRLLSDRFSAERPKGSFSTLEIQRTEQGDSAMYLCASRELRTEAFFGQGTRLTVV.

This clonotype was seen only a few times. V is TRBV2 and J is TRBJ2-7; no reliable D call. The CDR3 is 12 residues long. V was pared by 7 bases and J by 0 bases, with 7 bases between. Germline-derived CDR1 and CDR2 are SNHLY and FYNNEI. CDR3 sequence (DNA): TGTGCCAGCACGGGTAGCTCCTACGAGCAGTACTTC. Translation: CASTGSSYEQYF. Full variable domain (remainder filled in from reference TRBV2 and TRBJ2-7): EPEVTQTPSHQVTQMGQEVILRCVPISNHLYFYWYRQILGQKVEFLVSFYNNEISEKSEIFDDQFSVERPDGSNFTLKIRSTKLEDSAMYFCASTGSSYEQYFGPGTRLTVT.

Turning to this clonotype: This clone may be a read error of a much larger clone one base away. The chain has TRBV6-5 and TRBJ2-7; no reliable D call. The CDR3 spans 13 residues. Germline-derived CDR1 and CDR2 are MNHEY and SVGAGI. CDR3 bases: TGTGCCGGCAGACGCGAAACTCGGACCGAGCAGTACTTC. This translates into CAGRRETRTEQYF.